These 13 T cell receptor beta chains were sequenced from one sample in a study of cytomegalovirus exposure and HLA in healthy donors. The PCR made use of 60 Vbeta and 13 Jbeta primers. The repertoire was sequenced with immunoSEQ multiplex PCR; TCRdb's copy has only in-frame clones and lacks some. The data hold about 82,000 clones, with roughly 79% observed a single time. The material sequenced was PBMCs. Receptors were obtained from a male donor in good health and CMV-seropositive.

The chain uses TRBV27 and TRBJ1-5, with a weak D call TRBD1 (5 bases). Trimming left V 6 bases short and J 0 bases short, with 18 bases between. This CDR3 region has 17 residues. Germline V gene sequence: CDR1 MNHEY, CDR2 SMNVEV (reference sequence). CDR3: CASSASQGTYSNQPQHF. CDR3 DNA sequence: TGTGCCAGCAGCGCCTCTCAGGGAACCTATAGCAATCAGCCCCAGCATTTT.

This sequence joins TRBV5-6 and TRBJ2-5; tentatively, D is TRBD2 (6 bases). CDR3 length equals 14 residues. Germline CDR1 SGHDT, CDR2 YYEEEE. V shed 2 bases and J shed 7 bases, with 15 bases lying between them. For the CDR3, the DNA is TGTGCCAGCAGCTTAGAATCGGGGGTTGGGACCCAGTACTTC. Its translation: CASSLESGVGTQYF.

This chain joins TRBV7-8 and TRBJ2-7; no clear D. The CDR3 is 13 amino acids. Germline values: CDR1 SGHVS, CDR2 FQNEAQ. Trimming left V 5 bases short and J 7 bases short, with 15 bases between. The CDR3, as DNA: TGTGCCAGCAGCCTAAATAACCGCCTAGAGCAGTACTTC. This codes for CASSLNNRLEQYF. Together with reference TRBV7-8 and TRBJ2-7, the CDR3 gives the full variable domain: GAGVSQSPRYKVAKRGQDVALRCDPISGHVSLFWYQQALGQGPEFLTYFQNEAQLDKSGLPSDRFFAERPEGSVSTLKIQRTQQEDSAVYLCASSLNNRLEQYFGPGTRLTVT.

This chain links TRBV6-5 with TRBJ2-3, with TRBD2 matching 9 bases. The CDR3 totals 15 residues. V lost 6 bases to trimming and J lost 1 base; unmatched junction nucleotides: 5. CDR1 is MNHEY and CDR2 is SVGAGI in the germline V gene. This CDR3 is CASRLVAGGTDTQYF. The CDR3 coding sequence is TGTGCCAGCAGGCTGGTAGCGGGGGGCACAGATACGCAGTATTTT.

This chain uses TRBV5-6 with TRBJ1-2, with a tentative D call TRBD1 (5 bases). This CDR3 contains 16 residues. V dropped 3 bases and J dropped 8 bases, with 23 bases sitting between them. Germline V gene data show CDR1 as SGHDT and CDR2 as YYEEEE. The DNA of the CDR3 is TGTGCCAGCAGCTACTACGACAGACGGGCGGAGGGAGGCTACACCTTC. The encoded protein is CASSYYDRRAEGGYTF. Full variable domain (outside the CDR3, taken from reference TRBV5-6 and TRBJ1-2): DAGVTQSPTHLIKTRGQQVTLRCSPKSGHDTVSWYQQALGQGPQFIFQYYEEEERQRGNFPDRFSGHQFPNYSSELNVNALLLGDSALYLCASSYYDRRAEGGYTFGSGTRLTVV.

The V gene is TRBV4-1, the J gene TRBJ2-1; 9 positions match TRBD1. The CDR3 extends over 14 amino acids. V lost 3 bases and J lost 7; bases outside the gene matches: 4. Per germline, CDR1 MGHRA and CDR2 YSYEKL. The CDR3 bases are TGCGCCAGCAGCCATAGACAGGGGGGGAATGAGCAGTTCTTC. This sequence encodes CASSHRQGGNEQFF.

The gene calls are TRBV6-6 and TRBJ2-5, with D maybe TRBD2 (7 bases). Per the germline V gene, CDR1 is MNHNY and CDR2 is SVGAGI (reference sequence). V was trimmed by 8 bases and J by 5 bases, leaving 18 bases between them. The CDR3 spans 14 residues. Written as DNA, the CDR3 is TGTGCCAGCGCAACTGAGGGGGGGGCGGAGACCCAGTACTTC. Translation: CASATEGGAETQYF.

The chain recombines TRBV2 with TRBJ2-4; possible D gene TRBD2, 6 bases. The CDR3 spans 15 residues. Germline lookup yields CDR1 SNHLY and CDR2 FYNNEI. Trimming cost V 8 bases and J 1 base, with 15 bases left between them. The CDR3 here is CASRRESGAKNIQYF. The CDR3 DNA reads TGTGCCAGCCGGCGGGAAAGTGGGGCCAAAAACATTCAGTACTTC.

The chain has TRBV28 and TRBJ1-2, with TRBD1 matching 8 bases. Germline V gives CDR1 MDHEN, CDR2 SYDVKM. This CDR3 spans 14 amino acids. The trim removed 5 bases at V and 2 bases at J, leaving 4 bases unmatched. DNA for the CDR3: TGTGCCAGCAGTCTGCGGACAGGGAACTATGGCTACACCTTC. Protein product: CASSLRTGNYGYTF.

This sequence joins TRBV6-5 and TRBJ1-2; 11 bases fit TRBD1. This CDR3 region has 13 residues. Germline V gene sequence: CDR1 MNHEY, CDR2 SVGAGI. Trimming at V came to 6 bases and at J to 5 bases, leaving 2 bases not matched to a gene. The CDR3 coding sequence is TGTGCCAGCAGGGACAGGGGGCTGTATGGCTACACCTTC. Translating it yields CASRDRGLYGYTF.

About this clone: This specimen includes other DNA sequences encoding the same CDR3. The chain is built from TRBV7-2 and TRBJ1-5, with D possibly matching TRBD1 (6 bases). V lost 6 bases and J lost 5, with 11 bases in between. Germline V CDR1 and CDR2: SGHTA, FQGNSA. The CDR3 is made up of 13 amino acids. Here the CDR3 reads CASSLDRDQPQHF. The CDR3 coding sequence is TGTGCCAGCAGTTTGGACAGAGATCAGCCCCAGCATTTT.

This chain joins TRBV19 and TRBJ1-2, with D tentatively TRBD1 (6 bases). CDR1 is LNHDA, CDR2 SQIVND, per germline (reference sequence). This CDR3 is 12 amino acids long. V lost 10 bases, J lost 2 bases, and 11 bases lay in between. The CDR3 nucleotides are TGTGCCACCTACAGGGTGAACTATGGCTACACCTTC. The encoded protein is CATYRVNYGYTF.

The chain employs TRBV6-1 and TRBJ2-3; tentatively, D is TRBD1 (6 bases). The CDR3 sequence is 15 residues long. Germline lookup yields CDR1 MNHNS and CDR2 SASEGT. The V and J ends lost 6 bases and 2 bases respectively, with 15 bases between them. CDR3 DNA sequence: TGTGCCAGCAGCCTGGGGGCAGCCTCCACAGATACGCAGTATTTT. Protein product: CASSLGAASTDTQYF.